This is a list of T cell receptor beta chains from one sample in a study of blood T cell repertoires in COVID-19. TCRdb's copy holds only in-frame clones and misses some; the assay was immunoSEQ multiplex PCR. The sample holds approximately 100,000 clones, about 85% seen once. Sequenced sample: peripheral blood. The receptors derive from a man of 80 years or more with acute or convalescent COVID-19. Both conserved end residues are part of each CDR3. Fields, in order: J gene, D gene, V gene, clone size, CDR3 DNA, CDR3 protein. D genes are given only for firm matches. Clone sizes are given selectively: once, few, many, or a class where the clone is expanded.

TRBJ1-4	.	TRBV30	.	TGTGCCTGGAGTGTGAGACTGACAGCAACTAATGAAAAACTGTTTTTT	CAWSVRLTATNEKLFF
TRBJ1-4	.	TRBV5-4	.	TGTGCCAGCAGCCAGACTACTAATGAAAAACTGTTTTTT	CASSQTTNEKLFF
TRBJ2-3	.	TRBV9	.	TGTGCCAGCAGCCCCCGAGGCGGGGAGGCAGATACGCAGTATTTT	CASSPRGGEADTQYF
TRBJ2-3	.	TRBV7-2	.	TGTGCCAGCAGCCCCACCGGACAGACTAGCACAGATACGCAGTATTTT	CASSPTGQTSTDTQYF
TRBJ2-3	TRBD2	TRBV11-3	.	TGTGCCAGCAGCCTCCGACTAGCGGGGGACACAGATACGCAGTATTTT	CASSLRLAGDTDTQYF
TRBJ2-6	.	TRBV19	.	TGTGCCAGTAGTATAGGAGGGGGTGCTGGGGCCAACGTCCTGACTTTC	CASSIGGGAGANVLTF
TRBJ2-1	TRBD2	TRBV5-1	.	TGCGCCAGCAGCTCGAGGACTAGCGGGAGAACCGATGAGCAGTTCTTC	CASSSRTSGRTDEQFF
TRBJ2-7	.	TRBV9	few	TGTGCCAGCAGCGTGTTCGCCACAGCTTACTACGAGCAGTACTTC	CASSVFATAYYEQYF
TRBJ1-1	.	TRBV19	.	TGTGCCAGTAGGCAACAGGGAGGGATGAACACTGAAGCTTTCTTT	CASRQQGGMNTEAFF
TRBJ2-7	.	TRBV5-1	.	TGCGCCAGCAGCTTGGACTTAACCGAGCAGTACTTC	CASSLDLTEQYF
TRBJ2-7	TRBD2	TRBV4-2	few	TGTGCCAGCAGCCAAGATGAGGGCGGGAGAATGCAGGTCTCCTACGAGCAGTACTTC	CASSQDEGGRMQVSYEQYF
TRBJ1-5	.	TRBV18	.	TGTGCCAGCTCACCGGAGGTCTATAGCAATCAGCCCCAGCATTTT	CASSPEVYSNQPQHF
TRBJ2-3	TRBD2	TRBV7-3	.	TGTGCCAGCAGCTCACTCGGGACTACAGCGTCAGATACGCAGTATTTT	CASSSLGTTASDTQYF
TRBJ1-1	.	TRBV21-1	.	TGTGCCAGCAGCAATAGGGGCAGGGGAGCTTTCTTT	CASSNRGRGAFF